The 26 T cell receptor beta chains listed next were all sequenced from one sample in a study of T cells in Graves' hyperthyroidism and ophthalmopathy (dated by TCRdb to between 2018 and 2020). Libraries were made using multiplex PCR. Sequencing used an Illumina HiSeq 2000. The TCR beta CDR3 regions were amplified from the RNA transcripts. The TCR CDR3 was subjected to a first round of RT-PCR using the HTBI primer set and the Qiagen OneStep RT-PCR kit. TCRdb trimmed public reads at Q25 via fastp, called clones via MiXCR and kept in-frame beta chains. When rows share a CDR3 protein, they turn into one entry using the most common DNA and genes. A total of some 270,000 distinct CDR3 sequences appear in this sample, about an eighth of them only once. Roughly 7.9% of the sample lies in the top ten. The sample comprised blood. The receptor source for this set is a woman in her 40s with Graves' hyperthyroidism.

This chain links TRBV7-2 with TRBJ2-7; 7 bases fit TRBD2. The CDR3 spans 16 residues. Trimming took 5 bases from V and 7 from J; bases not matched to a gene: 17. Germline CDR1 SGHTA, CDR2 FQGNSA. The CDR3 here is CASSLVGGGGGGEQYF. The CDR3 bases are TGTGCCAGCAGCCTGGTGGGGGGGGGGGGGGGTGGTGAGCAGTACTTC.

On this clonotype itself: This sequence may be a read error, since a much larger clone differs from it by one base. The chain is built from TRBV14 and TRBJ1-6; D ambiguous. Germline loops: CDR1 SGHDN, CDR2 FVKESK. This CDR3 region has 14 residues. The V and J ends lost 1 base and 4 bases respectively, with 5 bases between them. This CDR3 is CASSQGGYNSPLHF. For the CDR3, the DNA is TGTGCCAGCAGCCAAGGGGGATATAATTCACCCCTCCACTTT.

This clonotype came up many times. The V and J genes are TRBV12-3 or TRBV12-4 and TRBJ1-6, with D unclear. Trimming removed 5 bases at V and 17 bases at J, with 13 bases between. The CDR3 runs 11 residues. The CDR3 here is CASSQRSRVHF. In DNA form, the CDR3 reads TGTGCCAGCAGTCAACGAAGCCGAGTCCACTTT.

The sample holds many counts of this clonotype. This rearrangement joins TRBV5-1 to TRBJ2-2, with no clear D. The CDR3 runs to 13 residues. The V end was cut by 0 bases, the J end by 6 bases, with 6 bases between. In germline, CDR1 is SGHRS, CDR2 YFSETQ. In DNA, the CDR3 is TGCGCCAGCAGCTTGGAGGTCTCCGGGGAGCTGTTTTTT. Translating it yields CASSLEVSGELFF.

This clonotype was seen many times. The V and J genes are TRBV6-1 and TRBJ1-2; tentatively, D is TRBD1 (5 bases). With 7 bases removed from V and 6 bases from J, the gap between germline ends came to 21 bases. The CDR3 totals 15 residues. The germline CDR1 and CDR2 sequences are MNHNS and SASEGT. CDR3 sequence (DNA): TGTGCCAGCAACAACGTACAGTCGGCGGGGGATGGCTACACCTTC. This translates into CASNNVQSAGDGYTF.

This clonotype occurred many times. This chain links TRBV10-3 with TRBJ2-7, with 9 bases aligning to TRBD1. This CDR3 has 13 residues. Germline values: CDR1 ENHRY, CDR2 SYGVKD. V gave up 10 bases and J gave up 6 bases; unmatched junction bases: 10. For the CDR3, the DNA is TGTGCCACCCTACCGGGACAGGGAAGCGAGCAGTACTTC. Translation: CATLPGQGSEQYF.

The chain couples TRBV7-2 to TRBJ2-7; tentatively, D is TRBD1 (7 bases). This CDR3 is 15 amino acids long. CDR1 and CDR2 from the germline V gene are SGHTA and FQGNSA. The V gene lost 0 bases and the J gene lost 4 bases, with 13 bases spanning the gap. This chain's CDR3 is CASSLAFAGGYEQYF. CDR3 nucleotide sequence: TGTGCCAGCAGCTTAGCATTCGCAGGGGGGTACGAGCAGTACTTC.

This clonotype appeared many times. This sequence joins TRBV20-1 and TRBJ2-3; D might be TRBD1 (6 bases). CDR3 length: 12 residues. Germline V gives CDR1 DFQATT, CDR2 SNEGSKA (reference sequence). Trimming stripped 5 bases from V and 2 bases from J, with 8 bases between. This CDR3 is CSAGDNTDTQYF. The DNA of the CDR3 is TGCAGTGCTGGGGACAACACAGATACGCAGTATTTT.

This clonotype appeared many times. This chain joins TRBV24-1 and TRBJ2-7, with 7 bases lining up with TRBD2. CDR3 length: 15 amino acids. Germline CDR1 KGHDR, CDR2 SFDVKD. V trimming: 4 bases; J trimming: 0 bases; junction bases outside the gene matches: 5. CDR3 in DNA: TGTGCCACCAGTGAGGCGGGAGACTCCTCCTACGAGCAGTACTTC. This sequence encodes CATSEAGDSSYEQYF.

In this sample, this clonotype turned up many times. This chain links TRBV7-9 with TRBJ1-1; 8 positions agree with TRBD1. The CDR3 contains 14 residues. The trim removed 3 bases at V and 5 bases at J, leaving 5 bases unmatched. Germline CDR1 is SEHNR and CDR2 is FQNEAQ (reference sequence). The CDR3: CASSLTGVGTEAFF. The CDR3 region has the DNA TGTGCCAGCAGCTTGACAGGGGTAGGGACTGAAGCTTTCTTT.

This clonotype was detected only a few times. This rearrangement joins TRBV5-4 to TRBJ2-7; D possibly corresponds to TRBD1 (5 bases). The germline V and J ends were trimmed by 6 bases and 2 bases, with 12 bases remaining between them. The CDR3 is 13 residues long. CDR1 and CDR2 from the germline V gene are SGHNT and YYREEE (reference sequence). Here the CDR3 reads CASTLRGTYEQYF. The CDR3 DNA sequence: TGTGCCAGCACCCTTAGGGGTACCTACGAGCAGTACTTC.

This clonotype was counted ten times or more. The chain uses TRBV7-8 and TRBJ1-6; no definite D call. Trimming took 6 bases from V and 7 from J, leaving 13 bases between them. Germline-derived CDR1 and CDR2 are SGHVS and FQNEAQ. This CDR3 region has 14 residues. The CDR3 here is CASSRRVGNSPLHF. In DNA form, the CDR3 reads TGTGCCAGCAGTCGAAGGGTGGGGAATTCACCCCTCCACTTT.

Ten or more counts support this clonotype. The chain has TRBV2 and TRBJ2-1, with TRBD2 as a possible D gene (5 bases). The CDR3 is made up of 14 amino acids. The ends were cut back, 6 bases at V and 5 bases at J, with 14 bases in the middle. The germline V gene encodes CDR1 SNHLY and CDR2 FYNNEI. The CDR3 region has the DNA TGTGCCAGCAGCCGGACTCGATCAAACAATGAGCAGTTCTTC. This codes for CASSRTRSNNEQFF.

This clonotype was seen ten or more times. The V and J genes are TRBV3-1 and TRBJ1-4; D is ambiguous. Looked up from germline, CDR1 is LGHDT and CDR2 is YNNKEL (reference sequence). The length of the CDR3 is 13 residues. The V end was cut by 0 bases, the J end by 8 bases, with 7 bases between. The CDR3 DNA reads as TGTGCCAGCAGCCAAGATTTCCGGGAAAAACTGTTTTTT. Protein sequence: CASSQDFREKLFF.

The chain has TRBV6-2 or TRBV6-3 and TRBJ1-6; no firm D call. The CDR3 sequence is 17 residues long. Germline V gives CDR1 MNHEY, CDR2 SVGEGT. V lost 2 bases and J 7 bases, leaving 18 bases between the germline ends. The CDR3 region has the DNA TGTGCCAGCAGTTACGCATCCCACGGGGTAATCAATTCACCCCTCCACTTT. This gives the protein CASSYASHGVINSPLHF.

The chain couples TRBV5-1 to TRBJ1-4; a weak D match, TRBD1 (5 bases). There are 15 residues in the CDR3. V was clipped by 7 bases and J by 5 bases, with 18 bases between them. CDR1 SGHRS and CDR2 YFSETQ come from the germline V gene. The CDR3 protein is CASSIRDGRNEKLFF. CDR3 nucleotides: TGCGCCAGCTCCATCAGGGACGGGCGAAATGAAAAACTGTTTTTT.

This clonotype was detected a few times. The CDR3 bases are TGTGCCAGCAGCGACCGACAGGGCCCCTACGAGCAGTACTTC. The encoded protein is CASSDRQGPYEQYF. J is TRBJ2-7 and V is TRBV5-4; 7 bases are a match to TRBD1. This CDR3 contains 14 residues. The germline V gene encodes CDR1 SGHNT and CDR2 YYREEE (reference sequence). V trimming: 4 bases; J trimming: 2 bases; junction bases outside the gene matches: 6.

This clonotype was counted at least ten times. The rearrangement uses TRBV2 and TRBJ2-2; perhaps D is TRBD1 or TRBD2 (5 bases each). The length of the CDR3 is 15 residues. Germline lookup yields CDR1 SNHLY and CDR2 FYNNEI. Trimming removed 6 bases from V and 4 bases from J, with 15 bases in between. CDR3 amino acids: CASSIGTYRTGELFF. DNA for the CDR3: TGTGCCAGCAGCATCGGGACCTATCGCACCGGGGAGCTGTTTTTT. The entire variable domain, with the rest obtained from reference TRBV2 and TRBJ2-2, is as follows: EPEVTQTPSHQVTQMGQEVILRCVPISNHLYFYWYRQILGQKVEFLVSFYNNEISEKSEIFDDQFSVERPDGSNFTLKIRSTKLEDSAMYFCASSIGTYRTGELFFGEGSRLTVL.

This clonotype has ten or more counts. The DNA for the CDR3 is TGCAGTGCCGCCGATTTCCGGGACAGGGGAGGGGAGACCCAGTACTTC. Its protein product is CSAADFRDRGGETQYF. The chain uses TRBV20-1 and TRBJ2-5; 10 positions agree with TRBD1. Germline CDR1 DFQATT, CDR2 SNEGSKA (reference sequence). The CDR3 sequence is 16 residues long. The ends lost 6 bases at V and 5 bases at J; junction bases unmatched: 15.

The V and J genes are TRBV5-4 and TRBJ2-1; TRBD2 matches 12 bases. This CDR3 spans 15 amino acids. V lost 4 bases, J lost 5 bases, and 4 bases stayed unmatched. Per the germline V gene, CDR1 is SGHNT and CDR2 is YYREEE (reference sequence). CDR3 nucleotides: TGTGCCAGCAGCCTAGCGGGAGGGCAAAACAATGAGCAGTTCTTC. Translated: CASSLAGGQNNEQFF.

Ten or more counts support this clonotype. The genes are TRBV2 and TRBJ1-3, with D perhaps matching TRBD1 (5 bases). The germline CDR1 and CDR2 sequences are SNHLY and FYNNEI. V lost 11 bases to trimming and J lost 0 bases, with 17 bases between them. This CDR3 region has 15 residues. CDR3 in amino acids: CAGGRGMGSGNTIYF. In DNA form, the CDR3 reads TGTGCCGGAGGAAGGGGCATGGGCTCTGGAAACACCATATATTTT.

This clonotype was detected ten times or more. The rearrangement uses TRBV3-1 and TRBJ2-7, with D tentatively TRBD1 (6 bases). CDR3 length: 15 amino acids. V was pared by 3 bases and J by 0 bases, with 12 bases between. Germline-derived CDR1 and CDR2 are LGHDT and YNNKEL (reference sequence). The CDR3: CASSQDRGISYEQYF. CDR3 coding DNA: TGTGCCAGCAGCCAGGATAGGGGGATCTCCTACGAGCAGTACTTC.

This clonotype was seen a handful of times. This chain's CDR3 is CASSERLLQSLSGTNNEQFF. CDR3 coding DNA: TGTGCCAGCAGTGAGAGGCTCCTCCAGAGCCTTAGCGGGACAAACAATGAGCAGTTCTTC. The chain couples TRBV6-1 to TRBJ2-1; 8 nucleotides line up with TRBD2. Trimming at V came to 3 bases and at J to 5 bases, leaving 21 bases not matched to a gene. The CDR3 consists of 20 residues. The germline CDR1 and CDR2 sequences are MNHNS and SASEGT.

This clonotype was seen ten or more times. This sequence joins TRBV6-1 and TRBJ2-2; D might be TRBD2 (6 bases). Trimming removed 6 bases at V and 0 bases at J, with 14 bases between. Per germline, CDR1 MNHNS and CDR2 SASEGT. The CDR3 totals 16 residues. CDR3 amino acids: CASRTRLVANTGELFF. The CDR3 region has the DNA TGTGCCAGCAGGACCAGACTAGTCGCGAACACCGGGGAGCTGTTTTTT.

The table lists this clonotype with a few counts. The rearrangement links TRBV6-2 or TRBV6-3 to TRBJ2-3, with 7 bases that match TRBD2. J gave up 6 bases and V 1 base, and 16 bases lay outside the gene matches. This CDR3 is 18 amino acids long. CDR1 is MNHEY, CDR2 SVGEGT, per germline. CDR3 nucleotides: TGTGCCAGCAGTTACTTGGGCCCGCTAGCGGAGAGCTTGGATACGCAGTATTTT. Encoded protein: CASSYLGPLAESLDTQYF.

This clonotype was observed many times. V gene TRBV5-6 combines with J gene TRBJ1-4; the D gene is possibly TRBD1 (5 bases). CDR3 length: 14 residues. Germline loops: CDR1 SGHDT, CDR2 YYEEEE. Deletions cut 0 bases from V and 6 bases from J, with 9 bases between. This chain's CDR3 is CASSLDSTDEKLFF. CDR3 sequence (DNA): TGTGCCAGCAGCTTGGATTCGACAGATGAAAAACTGTTTTTT.